The source of this T cell receptor beta chain is a study of cytomegalovirus exposure and HLA in healthy donors. There are 15 residues in the CDR3. Germline trimming cut 8 bases from V and 7 bases from J; bases unmatched to any gene: 9. Looked up from germline, CDR1 is MNHEY and CDR2 is SMNVEV (reference sequence). The primer mix had 60 Vbeta and 13 Jbeta primers. Clones were read by immunoSEQ multiplex PCR, and TCRdb kept only the in-frame ones, dropping some. The table records about 180,000 clones, 75% of them present only once. V gene TRBV27 combines with J gene TRBJ2-2; 11 bases agree with TRBD1. The sequenced sample consisted of PBMCs. This TCR came from a female donor in good health and CMV-seronegative. The CDR3: CASEPTGTGGGELFF. CDR3 nucleotides: TGTGCCAGCGAACCCACCGGGACAGGGGGCGGGGAGCTGTTTTTT.